The 6 T cell receptor beta chains reported below all come from one sample, sequenced in a study of cytomegalovirus exposure and HLA in healthy donors. PCR involved 60 Vbeta and 13 Jbeta primers. The protocol was immunoSEQ multiplex PCR, while the TCRdb copy is restricted to in-frame clones and leaves out a portion. The sample yields roughly 180,000 clones, approximately 72% seen once. Sequencing used PBMCs. These receptors all stem from a female donor in good health and CMV-seronegative.

The chain combines TRBV5-1 with TRBJ1-1; weak D call: TRBD1 (6 bases). CDR1 SGHRS and CDR2 YFSETQ come from the germline V gene. Deletions cut 0 bases from V and 3 bases from J, with 12 bases between. There are 15 residues in the CDR3. The CDR3 region has the DNA TGCGCCAGCAGCTTGGTGGCAGGGGCGGACACTGAAGCTTTCTTT. It is translated as CASSLVAGADTEAFF.

The V gene is TRBV23-1, the J gene TRBJ1-5; 10 bases match TRBD1. TRBV23-1 is annotated as an ORF whose role is uncertain. Trimming took 0 bases from V and 5 from J; bases not matched to a gene: 7. The CDR3 sequence is 17 residues long. The CDR3 reads CASSQSRDRGQDQPQHF. In DNA form, the CDR3 reads TGCGCCAGCAGTCAATCTCGCGACAGGGGGCAGGATCAGCCCCAGCATTTT.

The rearrangement joins TRBV19 to TRBJ1-6; D perhaps matches TRBD1 (6 bases). Germline CDR1 reads LNHDA; CDR2 reads SQIVND (reference sequence). This CDR3 region has 14 residues. Between the trimmed V and J ends, which lost 5 bases and 6 bases, there was a span of 11 bases. The CDR3 region is CASSPRGFNSPLHF. CDR3 sequence (DNA): TGTGCCAGTAGTCCCAGGGGTTTTAATTCACCCCTCCACTTT.

A remark on this clone: The sample carries other DNA sequences with the same CDR3. This chain uses TRBV5-5 with TRBJ1-1; D possibly corresponds to TRBD1 (5 bases). Trimming cost V 0 bases and J 1 base, with 10 bases left between them. The CDR3 has 15 amino acids. Per the germline V gene, CDR1 is SGHKS and CDR2 is YYEKEE (reference sequence). CDR3 in DNA: TGTGCCAGCAGCTTGGTTGCGGGGCCGAACACTGAAGCTTTCTTT. Its protein product is CASSLVAGPNTEAFF.

This rearrangement joins TRBV14 to TRBJ2-1; a possible D gene is TRBD2 (5 bases). Trimming cost V 4 bases and J 1 base, with 8 bases left between them. CDR1 and CDR2 (germline): SGHDN, FVKESK. This CDR3 has 14 amino acids. The CDR3: CASSLSASYNEQFF. CDR3 in DNA: TGTGCCAGCAGCCTTAGCGCGTCCTACAATGAGCAGTTCTTC.

This chain links TRBV30 with TRBJ2-5; 13 bases match TRBD2. Losses at the gene ends were 5 bases for V and 4 bases for J; bases not matched to a gene: 13. CDR3 size: 17 residues. In germline, CDR1 is GTSNPN, CDR2 SVGIG (reference sequence). The CDR3 bases are TGTGCCTGGGGGAACAAGGGACTAGCGGGGAAACGAGAGACCCAGTACTTC. Its protein is CAWGNKGLAGKRETQYF.